These 25 T cell receptor beta chains were sequenced from one sample in a study of tumor-infiltrating lymphocytes in primary liver carcinoma. Co-extraction of both nucleic acids (RNA and DNA) used 20-30 mg of unsorted bulk tissue. The input was roughly 0.5 ug total RNA; TCR beta cDNA was made from it with a constant-region primer. Slightly modified ARM-PCR, run as three nested multiplex PCR rounds, produced the TCR beta libraries. The two initial PCR rounds, roughly 9 cycles each, used TRBV1-TRBV30 forward and C-beta reverse primers. TCRdb itself ran the multiplex PCR reads through MiXCR, one entry per CDR3 protein. The table records about 35,000 distinct CDR3 sequences, roughly 80% of them present only once. The sample taken for sequencing was liver tumor tissue from sampling region 4. Subset in this sample: tumor region T4, right-lateral pole. The receptor source for this set is a man aged 35 to 55 with primary liver carcinoma and hepatitis B virus infection.

The chain carries TRBV19 and TRBJ2-1; no clear D gene. In germline, CDR1 is LNHDA, CDR2 SQIVND (reference sequence). The CDR3 runs to 12 residues. CDR3 coding DNA: TGTGGCAGCCGAAACCCTTACGGTGAGCAGTTCTTC. Its translation: CGSRNPYGEQFF.

A word on this clonotype: The junction and the germline gene differ at one end; a read error may be behind it. The CDR3 region is CASSTVTGGSTEAFF. In DNA, the CDR3 is TGCGCCAGCAGCACCGTGACAGGCGGATCCACTGAAGCCTTCTTT. The rearrangement uses TRBV5-1 and TRBJ1-1, with a tentative D call TRBD1 (6 bases). Germline V CDR1 and CDR2: SGHRS, YFSETQ. The CDR3 runs 15 residues.

CDR3 coding DNA: TGTGCCAGCAGCGGCAGCCCGGCAAGAGGCGTGGATACGCAGTATTTT. The encoded protein is CASSGSPARGVDTQYF. This chain uses TRBV11-3 with TRBJ2-3; D not certain. The V gene's germline CDR1 is SGHNT and CDR2 YENEEA. Trimming cost V 5 bases and J 6 bases, with 21 bases left between them. The CDR3 is made up of 16 amino acids.

About this clonotype itself: One end of the junction fails to match germline, which may point to a read error. The chain recombines TRBV11-2 with TRBJ2-7; D is unclear. The CDR3 contains 14 residues. CDR1 and CDR2 from the germline V gene are SGHAT and FQNNGV. CDR3 sequence reads: CVSSSDRQAYEQYF. The CDR3, as DNA: TGTGTCAGCAGCTCTGATCGACAAGCCTACGAGCAGTACTTC.

In this sample, this clonotype turned up once. As the CDR3 is not closed by the conserved phenylalanine or tryptophan, this likely results from a read error. No DNA is shown, since the ends of the CDR3 on it are uncertain; the CDR3 is the one TCRdb lists. The rearrangement joins TRBV11-3 to TRBJ2-7; the DNA was not used to check the table's D call, TRBD1. Germline CDR1 reads SGHNT; CDR2 reads YENEEA. The CDR3 region is 14 residues in length, termini included. The CDR3 region is CATLQGVTSYGKYL.

This clonotype was seen only once. This sequence joins TRBV12-3 or TRBV12-4 and TRBJ1-4; no clear D. CDR3 length: 14 amino acids. The CDR3 coding sequence is TGTAGCAGCAGTTTAAGTGGGGTTGTTGAAAAACTGTTTTTT. It is translated as CSSSLSGVVEKLFF.

With regard to this clonotype: At one end the junction does not follow the germline gene, possibly because of a read error. The chain employs TRBV11-1 and TRBJ1-1, with D possibly matching TRBD1 (6 bases). The CDR3 runs to 15 residues. Germline values: CDR1 SGHAT, CDR2 FQDESV (reference sequence). As DNA, the CDR3 is TGTGCCAGTAGCTTCGGACAGACCTCGAGGACTGAAGCTTTCTTT. It is translated as CASSFGQTSRTEAFF.

Note on this clonotype: Mismatch with germline at one junction end may stem from a read error. DNA of the CDR3: TGTGTCAGCAGTATGCTCCCAAAGACCCAGTACTTC. As protein: CVSSMLPKTQYF. The rearrangement links TRBV2 to TRBJ2-5, with unresolved D. Germline V lookup: CDR1 SNHLY, CDR2 FYNNEI. This CDR3 comprises 12 residues.

This clonotype showed up just once. The junction shows a germline mismatch at one end, possibly a read error. The V call is TRBV11-3, the J call TRBJ2-7; tentatively, D is TRBD2 (6 bases). CDR1 and CDR2 from the germline V gene are SGHNT and YENEEA. The CDR3 totals 13 residues. The CDR3 DNA is TGTGCCAGCAGCCTGGGACTGTCCTACGAGCAGGACTTC. Protein product: CASSLGLSYEQDF.

In regard to this clonotype: The conserved closing phenylalanine or tryptophan is absent in this CDR3, likely reflecting a read error. The genes are TRBV11-3 and TRBJ1-5, with no clear D. V was trimmed by 6 bases and J by 2 bases, leaving 11 bases between them. CDR1 is SGHNT and CDR2 is YENEEA in the germline V gene. The CDR3 runs to 14 residues. CDR3 DNA: TGTGCCAGCAGTGACTGCTATGGCAATCAGCCCCAGCATGTT. Protein: CASSDCYGNQPQHV.

This clonotype was seen a few times. The CDR3: CASSPARWADMQYF. In DNA form, the CDR3 reads TGTGCCAGCAGCCCTGCCAGGTGGGCAGATATGCAATATTTT. This chain links TRBV7-8 with TRBJ2-3; D remains ambiguous. Looked up from germline, CDR1 is SGHVS and CDR2 is FQNEAQ. The CDR3 runs to 14 residues. Trimming left V 5 bases short and J 15 bases short, with 24 bases between.

Notes on this clonotype: The junction does not match germline at one end; this may be a read error. The rearrangement links TRBV5-1 to TRBJ1-1; D remains ambiguous. The CDR3 covers 13 residues. CDR1 is SGHRS, CDR2 YFSETQ, per germline. The CDR3 is CASSLEPSGSTLF. DNA for the CDR3: TGCGCCAGCAGCTTGGAACCATCGGGTTCGACTTTATTT.

The genes are TRBV11-3 and TRBJ1-1, with D perhaps TRBD1 (5 bases). From germline, CDR1 is SGHNT and CDR2 YENEEA. The V gene lost 10 bases and the J gene lost 6 bases, with 18 bases spanning the gap. The CDR3 has 13 amino acids. The CDR3 nucleotides are TGTGCCACCAACACTCGACAGAGGGCTGAAGCTTTCTTT. This gives the protein CATNTRQRAEAFF.

With respect to this clonotype: A junction end diverges from the germline sequence, so it may reflect a read error. The rearrangement links TRBV29-1 to TRBJ2-3; maybe TRBD1 (5 bases). The CDR3 loop spans 11 amino acids. Germline CDR1 is SQVTM and CDR2 is ANQGSEA. CDR3 nucleotide sequence: TGCAGCAAGGGAAAGACAGATACGCTGTATTTT. Translated, it gives CSKGKTDTLYF.

With respect to this clonotype: One junction end does not reproduce the germline sequence, and a read error may be involved. V is TRBV6-1 and J is TRBJ2-2; maybe TRBD2 (5 bases). Germline CDR1 reads MNHNS; CDR2 reads SASEGT. This CDR3 comprises 14 residues. The CDR3 sequence is CATNGLAITGELFF. In DNA form, the CDR3 reads TGTGCCACTAATGGGTTAGCGATCACCGGGGAACTGTTTTTT.

There are a few counts of this clonotype. Likely a read error: the CDR3 ends without its conserved phenylalanine or tryptophan. J is TRBJ2-7 and V is TRBV12-5, with D perhaps TRBD2 (6 bases). Germline lookup yields CDR1 LGHNT and CDR2 FRNRAP. The CDR3 consists of 13 residues. CDR3 in amino acids: CASEGTGSYEQYL. CDR3 sequence (DNA): TGTGCCAGTGAGGGGACTGGTTCCTACGAACAGTACTTG.

The chain links TRBV5-1 to TRBJ2-5, with D perhaps TRBD1 (5 bases). There are 15 residues in the CDR3. CDR1 is SGHRS and CDR2 is YFSETQ in the germline V gene. The germline V and J ends were trimmed by 2 bases and 8 bases, with 19 bases remaining between them. For the CDR3, the DNA is TGCGCCAGCAGCTTAGTAGGGGTTGGGTCGGATACCCAGTACTTC. It specifies CASSLVGVGSDTQYF.

A word on this clonotype: An end of the junction differs from the germline gene, which may be a read error. The V and J genes are TRBV5-4 and TRBJ1-6; D remains ambiguous. This CDR3 contains 12 residues. Germline values: CDR1 SGHNT, CDR2 YYREEE (reference sequence). The CDR3 is CACSHDNPSLHF. The DNA of the CDR3 is TGTGCCTGCAGCCACGATAATCCATCCCTCCACTTT. The variable domain in full, with the rest retrieved from reference TRBV5-4 and TRBJ1-6, is ETGVTQSPTHLIKTRGQQVTLRCSSQSGHNTVSWYQQALGQGPQFIFQYYREEENGRGNFPPRFSGLQFPNYSSELNVNALELDDSALYLCACSHDNPSLHFGNGTRLTVT.

This clonotype showed up many times. A single base separates this from a much larger clone, so it may be a read error. V is TRBV4-1 and J is TRBJ1-1; no definite D call. The CDR3 contains 14 residues. From germline, CDR1 is MGHRA and CDR2 YSYEKL. The CDR3 bases are TGCGCCAGCGGCCAAGTAAACTCGGGCACTGAAGCTTTCTTT. Amino acids: CASGQVNSGTEAFF.

Note on this clonotype: One end of the junction varies from germline; a read error may be responsible. This chain joins TRBV7-9 and TRBJ1-6, with a tentative D call TRBD1 (5 bases). This CDR3 comprises 14 residues. CDR1 SEHNR and CDR2 FQNEAQ come from the germline V gene (reference sequence). In DNA form, the CDR3 reads TGTGACAGCAGCTCAAGGACATCGGGTTCACCCCTCCACTTT. Protein sequence: CDSSSRTSGSPLHF.

The chain joins TRBV7-9 to TRBJ2-7; D may be TRBD1 or TRBD2 (6 bases each). V lost 6 bases to trimming and J lost 9 bases, with 27 bases between them. The CDR3 consists of 16 residues. In germline, CDR1 is SEHNR, CDR2 FQNEAQ (reference sequence). The CDR3 reads CASSPPGGLVGCVQYF. The CDR3 nucleotides read TGTGCCAGCAGTCCACCCGGGGGCCTAGTAGGATGCGTGCAGTACTTC.

On this clonotype: A much larger clone sits a single nucleotide away, making a read error possible. The chain links TRBV2 to TRBJ2-7; either TRBD1 or TRBD2 may supply D (5 bases each). The CDR3 length is 14 residues. Germline CDR1 and CDR2: SNHLY and FYNNEI. The CDR3 region is CASSQADTFYEQYF. CDR3 coding DNA: TGTGCCAGCAGTCAAGCGGACACTTTCTACGAGCAGTACTTC.

The rearrangement uses TRBV6-1 and TRBJ1-2; 7 bases line up with TRBD1. CDR1 MNHNS and CDR2 SASEGT come from the germline V gene. CDR3 length equals 15 residues. This CDR3 is CAGLVSGTEPDGYTF. Here the CDR3 DNA reads TGTGCAGGCTTAGTTTCCGGGACAGAGCCTGACGGCTACACCTTC.

This clonotype was detected only a few times. Relative to the germline gene, one junction end is altered; a read error may explain this. J is TRBJ2-2 and V is TRBV4-3; tentative D call: TRBD2 (5 bases). CDR3 length: 13 residues. The germline V gene has CDR1 LGHNA and CDR2 YSLEER. The CDR3 sequence is CVSSQDWYGELFF. DNA for the CDR3: TGCGTTAGCAGCCAAGATTGGTACGGGGAGCTGTTCTTT.

The chain combines TRBV4-3 with TRBJ2-1; 7 nucleotides match TRBD2. The CDR3 loop spans 13 amino acids. The J segment lost 13 bases and the V segment lost 9 bases, leaving 15 bases of the junction unmatched. Germline V gene sequence: CDR1 LGHNA, CDR2 YSLEER. In DNA, the CDR3 is TGCGCCAGTAGACAAGAGGCGGGGGTCGACCAGTTCTTC. As protein: CASRQEAGVDQFF.